A selection of T cell receptor beta chains follows, all from one sample in a study of cytotoxic CD8 clonotypes in ibrutinib-treated CLL. The method was immunoSEQ multiplex PCR; TCRdb's version includes in-frame clones alone and lacks a portion of them. This sample has 150,000 to 250,000 clones, with 72% found just once. Sequenced here: PBMCs, sampled after 24 months of ibrutinib treatment. The receptor source for this set is a human donor with chronic lymphocytic leukemia. CDR3s include the opening cysteine and the closing phenylalanine or tryptophan. The D gene is left open where the match is weak. Size values are once, few and many counts, or a class for expanded clones, and some rows have none.

- | TRBD2 | TRBJ2-1 | TRBV27 | CASSPRSGSSYNEQFF | TGTGCCAGCAGCCCAAGGAGCGGGAGCTCCTACAATGAGCAGTTCTTC
few | - | TRBJ2-6 | TRBV7-2 | CASSLASGSAGANVLTF | TGTGCCAGCAGCTTAGCTTCTGGGAGCGCTGGGGCCAACGTCCTGACTTTC
many | TRBD2 | TRBJ2-7 | TRBV5-1 | CASSGDLAGVYEQYF | TGCGCCAGCAGCGGAGATCTAGCGGGAGTCTACGAGCAGTACTTC
- | TRBD2 | TRBJ2-1 | TRBV27 | CASSLSGGAYNEQFF | TGTGCCAGCAGTTTATCGGGGGGGGCCTACAATGAGCAGTTCTTC
few | - | TRBJ1-5 | TRBV28 | CASSLGGQPQHF | TGTGCCAGCAGTCTTGGCGGGCAGCCCCAGCATTTT
- | - | TRBJ2-2 | TRBV9 | CASSVRAPTGELFF | TGTGCCAGCAGCGTACGAGCCCCCACCGGGGAGCTGTTTTTT
- | TRBD1 | TRBJ2-1 | TRBV6-4 | CASSDLDTTGRNEQFF | TGTGCCAGCAGTGACTTAGACACGACAGGGAGAAATGAGCAGTTCTTC
- | - | TRBJ2-3 | TRBV5-6 | CASSLVGGPDSNPQYF | TGTGCCAGCAGCTTGGTTGGGGGACCGGATTCCAATCCGCAGTATTTT
- | TRBD1 | TRBJ2-5 | TRBV5-5 | CASSHRGRYQETQYF | TGTGCCAGCAGCCACAGGGGCCGGTACCAAGAGACCCAGTACTTC
- | - | TRBJ2-7 | TRBV6-4 | CASGRRLIPPEQYF | TGTGCCAGCGGCAGACGACTAATCCCGCCCGAGCAGTACTTC
- | TRBD1 | TRBJ2-7 | TRBV9 | CASSPWTGGVLSRSYEQYF | TGTGCCAGCAGCCCCTGGACAGGGGGCGTTTTGTCCCGTTCCTACGAGCAGTACTTC
- | - | TRBJ2-3 | TRBV7-2 | CASSFDFESDTQYF | TGTGCCAGCAGCTTCGATTTCGAGTCAGATACGCAGTATTTT
- | TRBD2 | TRBJ2-3 | TRBV5-1 | CASSLAGTSGFTDTQYF | TGCGCCAGCAGCTTGGCGGGGACTAGCGGATTCACAGATACGCAGTATTTT
- | TRBD2 | TRBJ2-1 | TRBV5-1 | CASSISGSRGYNEQFF | TGCGCCAGCAGCATTAGCGGGAGCCGGGGGTACAATGAGCAGTTCTTC
few | TRBD1 | TRBJ2-1 | TRBV27 | CASRATGWNEQFF | TGTGCCAGCAGGGCGACAGGGTGGAATGAGCAGTTCTTC
- | TRBD2 | TRBJ2-1 | TRBV7-7 | CASSPGLEDEQFF | TGTGCCAGCAGCCCAGGACTAGAGGATGAGCAGTTCTTC